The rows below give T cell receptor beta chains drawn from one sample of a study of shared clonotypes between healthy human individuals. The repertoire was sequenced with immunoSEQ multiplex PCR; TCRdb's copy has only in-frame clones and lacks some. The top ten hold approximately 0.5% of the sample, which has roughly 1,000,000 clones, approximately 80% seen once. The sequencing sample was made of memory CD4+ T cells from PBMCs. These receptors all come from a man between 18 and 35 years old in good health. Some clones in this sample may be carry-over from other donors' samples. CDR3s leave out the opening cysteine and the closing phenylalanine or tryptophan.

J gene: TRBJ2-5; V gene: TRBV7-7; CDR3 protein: ASSSGLAGGPQETQY
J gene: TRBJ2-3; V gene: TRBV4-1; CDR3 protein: ASSHVPPGTDTQY
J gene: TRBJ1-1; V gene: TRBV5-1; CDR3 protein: ASSWGRGNSEAF
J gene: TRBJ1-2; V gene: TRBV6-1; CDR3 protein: VSSRTVGTDLSPT
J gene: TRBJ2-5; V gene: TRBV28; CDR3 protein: ASSAPYRGETQY
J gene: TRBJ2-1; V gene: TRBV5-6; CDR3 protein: ASSPSGTRNEQF
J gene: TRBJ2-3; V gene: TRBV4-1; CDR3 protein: ASSQDALGSASTDTQY
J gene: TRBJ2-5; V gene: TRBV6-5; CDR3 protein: ASGYRRLGKETQY
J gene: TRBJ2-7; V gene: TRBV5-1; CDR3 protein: ASSLAGGQGYEQY
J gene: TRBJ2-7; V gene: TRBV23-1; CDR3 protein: ASSDRGSYEQY
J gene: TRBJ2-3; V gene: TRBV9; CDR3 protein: ASTRGPYFETDTQY
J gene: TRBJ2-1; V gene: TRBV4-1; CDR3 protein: ASSRPPDEQF
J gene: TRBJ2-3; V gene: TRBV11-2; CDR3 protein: ASSFSGRSTDTQY
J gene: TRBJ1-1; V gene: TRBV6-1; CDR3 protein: ASSETGKGTEAF
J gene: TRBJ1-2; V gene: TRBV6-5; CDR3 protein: ASSYGDSHYGYT
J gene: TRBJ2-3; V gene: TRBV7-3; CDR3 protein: ASSLHPLAGGPNTQY
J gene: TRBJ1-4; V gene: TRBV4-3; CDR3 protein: ASSQDLGIQEEKLF
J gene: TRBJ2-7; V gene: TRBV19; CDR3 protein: ASSYTGSSYEQY
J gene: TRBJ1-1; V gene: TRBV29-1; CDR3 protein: SVDPFRNTEAF
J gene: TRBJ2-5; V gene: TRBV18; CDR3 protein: ASSRRDRGPQETQY
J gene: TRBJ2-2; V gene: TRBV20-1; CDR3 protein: SARRGGELF
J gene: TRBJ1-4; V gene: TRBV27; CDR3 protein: ASSSHILAKLF
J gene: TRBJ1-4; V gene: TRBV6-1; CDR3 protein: ASSVGPRQGGRTNEKLF
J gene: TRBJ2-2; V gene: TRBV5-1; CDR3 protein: ASSLDVPGPNTGELF
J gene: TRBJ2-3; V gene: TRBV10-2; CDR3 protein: ASSDPTGQGDRSPWTQY
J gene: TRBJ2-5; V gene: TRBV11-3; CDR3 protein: ASSPPGGRETQY
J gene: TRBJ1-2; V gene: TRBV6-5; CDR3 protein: ASTTTGAPRGYT
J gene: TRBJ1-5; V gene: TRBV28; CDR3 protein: ASSSDYSNQPQH
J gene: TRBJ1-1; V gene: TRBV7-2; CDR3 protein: ASSLEWGAGNTEAF
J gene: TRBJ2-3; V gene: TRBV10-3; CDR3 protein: AISESLGLRFTDTQY
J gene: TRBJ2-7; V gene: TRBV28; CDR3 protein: ASSLWRTGVEQY
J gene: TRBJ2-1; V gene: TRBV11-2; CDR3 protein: ASSSYSGSRNEQF
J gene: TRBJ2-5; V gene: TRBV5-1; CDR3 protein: ASSGTGTPEETQY
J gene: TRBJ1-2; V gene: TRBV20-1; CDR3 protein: SAYRGGYT
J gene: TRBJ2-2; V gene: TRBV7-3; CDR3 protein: ASSPPTGGPPGELF
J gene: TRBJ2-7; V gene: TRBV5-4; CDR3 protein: ASSSTSGRLEQY
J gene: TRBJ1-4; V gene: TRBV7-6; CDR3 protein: ASSLDQGSKKLF
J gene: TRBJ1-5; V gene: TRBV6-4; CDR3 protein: ASSDSRGMSQPQH
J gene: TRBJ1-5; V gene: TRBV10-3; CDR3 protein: AISESVSNSNQPQH
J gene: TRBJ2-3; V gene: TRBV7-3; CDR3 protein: ASSPQGGTQY
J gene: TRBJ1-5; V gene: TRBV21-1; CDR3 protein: ASSKGDSNQPQH
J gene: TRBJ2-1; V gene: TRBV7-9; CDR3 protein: ASSLQGAFGNEQF
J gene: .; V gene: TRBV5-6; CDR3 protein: ASSLGAGAPYEQY
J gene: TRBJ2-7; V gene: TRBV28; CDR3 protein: ASSFLPSGEQY
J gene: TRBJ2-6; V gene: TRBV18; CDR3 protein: ASSPSAGGLGFGVLT